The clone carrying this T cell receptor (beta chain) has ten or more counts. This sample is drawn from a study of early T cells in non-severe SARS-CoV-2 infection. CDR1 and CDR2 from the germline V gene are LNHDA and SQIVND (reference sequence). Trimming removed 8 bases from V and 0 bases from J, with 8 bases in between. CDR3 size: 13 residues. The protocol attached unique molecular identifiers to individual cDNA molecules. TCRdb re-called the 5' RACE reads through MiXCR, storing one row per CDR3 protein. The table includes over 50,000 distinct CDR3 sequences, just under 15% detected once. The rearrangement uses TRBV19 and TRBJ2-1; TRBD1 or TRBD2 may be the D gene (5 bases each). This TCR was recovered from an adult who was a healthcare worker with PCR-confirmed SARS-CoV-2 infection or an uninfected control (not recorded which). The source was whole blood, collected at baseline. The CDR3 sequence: CASGTSSYNEQFF. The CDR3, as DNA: TGTGCCAGTGGGACCAGCTCCTACAATGAGCAGTTCTTC.